These 11 T cell receptor beta chains came from one sample sequenced in a study of blood T cell repertoires in COVID-19. Clones were sequenced by immunoSEQ multiplex PCR, and TCRdb holds only the in-frame ones, with some missing. The profile shows approximately 78,000 clones, about 89% of them singletons. The sequenced material came from peripheral blood. The receptors here all came from a man aged 50-59 years with COVID-19, enrolled during active disease.

The rearrangement links TRBV6-5 to TRBJ2-1; 7 bases are a match to TRBD1. Germline V lookup: CDR1 MNHEY, CDR2 SVGAGI. The V gene end was trimmed by 6 bases and the J gene end by 8 bases; junction bases not matched to a gene: 7. This CDR3 spans 13 amino acids. CDR3 nucleotide sequence: TGTGCCAGCAGCAAACAGGGGTTCCATGAGCAGTTCTTC. This codes for CASSKQGFHEQFF.

V gene TRBV5-1 combines with J gene TRBJ1-4; 8 bases align to TRBD1. The germline V gene has CDR1 SGHRS and CDR2 YFSETQ. With V trimmed by 3 bases and J by 10 bases, 14 bases remained unmatched. The CDR3 length is 16 residues. The CDR3 spells CASSSNSGGTGGKLFF. The CDR3 DNA sequence: TGCGCCAGCAGCTCCAATTCAGGGGGCACGGGAGGAAAACTGTTTTTT.

This rearrangement joins TRBV28 to TRBJ2-2; 7 nucleotides agree with TRBD1. CDR1 MDHEN and CDR2 SYDVKM come from the germline V gene. This CDR3 is built from 13 residues. V was pared by 6 bases and J by 6 bases, with 4 bases of the junction left unmatched. The CDR3 nucleotides read TGTGCCAGCAGCCTGACAGGGCCCGGGGAGCTGTTTTTT. Its protein product is CASSLTGPGELFF.

The chain has TRBV7-9 and TRBJ2-3; D is perhaps TRBD1 (6 bases). V dropped 5 bases and J dropped 2 bases, with 11 bases sitting between them. Germline loops: CDR1 SEHNR, CDR2 FQNEAQ (reference sequence). The CDR3 consists of 14 residues. CDR3 sequence reads: CASSLRGYTDTQYF. The CDR3 nucleotides read TGTGCCAGCAGCCTCAGGGGATACACAGATACGCAGTATTTT.

This chain links TRBV29-1 with TRBJ2-7; 8 positions agree with TRBD1. V shed 5 bases, J shed 5 bases, and the junction held 2 bases outside the gene matches. The CDR3 covers 11 residues. Germline V gives CDR1 SQVTM, CDR2 ANQGSEA. In DNA, the CDR3 is TGCAGCGTTCGACAGGGGAACGAGCAGTACGTC. Translated, it gives CSVRQGNEQYV.

The chain couples TRBV9 to TRBJ1-3; TRBD1 matches at 9 bases. Losses at the gene ends were 4 bases for V and 2 bases for J; bases not matched to a gene: 7. Germline-derived CDR1 and CDR2 are SGDLS and YYNGEE. This CDR3 has 16 residues. The CDR3 DNA sequence: TGTGCCAGCAGCCCCGCTACAGGGGGCACTGGAAACACCATATATTTT. It encodes CASSPATGGTGNTIYF.

J is TRBJ2-7 and V is TRBV5-5; TRBD1 might be the D (5 bases). The V and J ends lost 0 bases and 2 bases respectively, with 9 bases between them. The CDR3 sequence is 14 residues long. The V gene's germline CDR1 is SGHKS and CDR2 YYEKEE (reference sequence). The CDR3 nucleotides read TGTGCCAGCAGCTTGGAAGGGGTGGCCTACGAGCAGTACTTC. Residues: CASSLEGVAYEQYF.

The chain uses TRBV3-1 (or the pseudogene TRBV3-2) and TRBJ2-5; 10 bases are shared with TRBD2. In germline, CDR1 is LGHDT, CDR2 YNNKEL (reference sequence). The length of the CDR3 is 16 residues. The junction had 11 bases not matched to a gene; V was cut back by 5 bases and J by 5 bases. CDR3: CASSSGLAGAGETQYF. For the CDR3, the DNA is TGTGCCAGCAGCTCGGGGCTAGCGGGAGCAGGGGAGACCCAGTACTTC.

This chain links TRBV19 with TRBJ1-5; 7 bases are a match to TRBD1. The CDR3 covers 16 residues. J gave up 6 bases and V 6 bases, and 14 bases lay outside the gene matches. Per germline, CDR1 LNHDA and CDR2 SQIVND (reference sequence). DNA for the CDR3: TGTGCCAGTAGCGCCGCGACAGGGAGGTCGAGTCAGCCCCAGCATTTT. Amino acids: CASSAATGRSSQPQHF.

The rearrangement links TRBV6-5 to TRBJ1-4, with D uncertain. The length of the CDR3 is 12 residues. Per the germline V gene, CDR1 is MNHEY and CDR2 is SVGAGI. V lost 6 bases and J 5 bases, leaving 7 bases between the germline ends. CDR3 sequence reads: CASSNLNEKLFF. The CDR3 coding sequence is TGTGCCAGCAGCAACTTAAATGAAAAACTGTTTTTT.

V usage is TRBV4-1 and J usage is TRBJ2-1, with TRBD2 matching 12 bases. This CDR3 comprises 15 residues. Unmatched junction bases numbered 7, after V lost 3 bases and J lost 10 bases. Germline lookup yields CDR1 MGHRA and CDR2 YSYEKL. CDR3 residues: CASSHRLAGEVEQFF. Here the CDR3 DNA reads TGCGCCAGCAGCCACCGACTAGCGGGAGAAGTAGAGCAGTTCTTC.